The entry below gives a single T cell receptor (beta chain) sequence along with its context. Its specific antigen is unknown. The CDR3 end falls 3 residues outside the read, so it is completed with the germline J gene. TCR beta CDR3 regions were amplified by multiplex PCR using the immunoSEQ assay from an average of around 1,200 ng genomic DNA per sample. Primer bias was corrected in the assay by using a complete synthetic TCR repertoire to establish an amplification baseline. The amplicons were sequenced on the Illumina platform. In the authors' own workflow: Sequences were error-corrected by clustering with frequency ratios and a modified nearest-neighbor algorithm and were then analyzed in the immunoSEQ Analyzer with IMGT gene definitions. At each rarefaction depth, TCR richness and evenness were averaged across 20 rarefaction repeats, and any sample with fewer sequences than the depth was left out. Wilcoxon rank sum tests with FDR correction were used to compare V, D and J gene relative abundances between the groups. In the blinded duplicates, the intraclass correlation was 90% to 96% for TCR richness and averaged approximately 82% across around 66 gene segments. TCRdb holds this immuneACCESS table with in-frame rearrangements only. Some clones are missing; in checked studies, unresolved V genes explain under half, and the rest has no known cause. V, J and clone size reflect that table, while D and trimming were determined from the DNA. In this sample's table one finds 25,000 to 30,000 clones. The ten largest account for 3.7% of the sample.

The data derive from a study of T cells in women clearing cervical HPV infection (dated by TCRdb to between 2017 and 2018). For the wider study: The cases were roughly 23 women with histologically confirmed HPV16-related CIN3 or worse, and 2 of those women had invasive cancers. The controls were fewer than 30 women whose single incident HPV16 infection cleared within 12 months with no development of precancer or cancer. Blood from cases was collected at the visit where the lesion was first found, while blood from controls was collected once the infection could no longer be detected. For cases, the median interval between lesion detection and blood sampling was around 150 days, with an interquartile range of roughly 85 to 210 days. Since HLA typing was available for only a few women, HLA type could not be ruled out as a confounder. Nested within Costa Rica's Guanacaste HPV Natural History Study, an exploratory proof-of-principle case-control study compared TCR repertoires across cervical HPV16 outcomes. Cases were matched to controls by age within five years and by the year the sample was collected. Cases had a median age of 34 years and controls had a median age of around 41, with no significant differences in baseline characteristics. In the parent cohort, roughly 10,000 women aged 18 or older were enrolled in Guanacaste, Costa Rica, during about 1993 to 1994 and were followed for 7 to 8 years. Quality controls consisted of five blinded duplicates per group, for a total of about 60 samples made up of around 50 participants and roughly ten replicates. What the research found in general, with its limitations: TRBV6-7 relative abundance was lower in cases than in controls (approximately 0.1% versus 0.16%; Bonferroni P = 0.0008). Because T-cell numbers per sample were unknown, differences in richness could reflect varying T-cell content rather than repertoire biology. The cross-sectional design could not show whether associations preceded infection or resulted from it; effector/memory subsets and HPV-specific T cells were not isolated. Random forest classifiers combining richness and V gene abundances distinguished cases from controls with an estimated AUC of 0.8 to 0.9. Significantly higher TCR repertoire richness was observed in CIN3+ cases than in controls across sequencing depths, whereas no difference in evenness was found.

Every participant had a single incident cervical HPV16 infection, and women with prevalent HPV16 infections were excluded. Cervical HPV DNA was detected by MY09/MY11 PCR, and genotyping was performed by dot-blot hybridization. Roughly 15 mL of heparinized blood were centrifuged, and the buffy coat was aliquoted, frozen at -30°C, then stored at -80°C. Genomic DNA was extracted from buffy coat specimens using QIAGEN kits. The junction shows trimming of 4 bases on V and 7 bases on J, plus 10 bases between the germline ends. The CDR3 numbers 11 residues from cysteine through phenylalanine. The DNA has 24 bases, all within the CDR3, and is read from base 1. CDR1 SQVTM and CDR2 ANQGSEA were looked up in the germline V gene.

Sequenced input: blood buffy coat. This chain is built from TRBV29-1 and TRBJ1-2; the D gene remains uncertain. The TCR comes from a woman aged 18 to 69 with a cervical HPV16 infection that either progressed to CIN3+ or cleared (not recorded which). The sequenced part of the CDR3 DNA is TGCAGCGTTGCTATTTACTTTGGC. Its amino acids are CSVAIYFG. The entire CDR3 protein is CSVAIYFGYTF.